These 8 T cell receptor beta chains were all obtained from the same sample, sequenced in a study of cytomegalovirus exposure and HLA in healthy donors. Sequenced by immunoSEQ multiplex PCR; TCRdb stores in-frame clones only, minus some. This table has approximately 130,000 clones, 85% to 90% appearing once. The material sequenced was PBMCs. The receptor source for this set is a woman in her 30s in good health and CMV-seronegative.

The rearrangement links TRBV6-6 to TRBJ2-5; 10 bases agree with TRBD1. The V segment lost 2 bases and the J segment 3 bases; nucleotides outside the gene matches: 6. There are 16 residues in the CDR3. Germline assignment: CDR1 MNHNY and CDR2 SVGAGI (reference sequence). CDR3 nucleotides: TGTGCCAGCAGTTACCCATCCGGGACAGGGGAAGAGACCCAGTACTTC. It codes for CASSYPSGTGEETQYF.

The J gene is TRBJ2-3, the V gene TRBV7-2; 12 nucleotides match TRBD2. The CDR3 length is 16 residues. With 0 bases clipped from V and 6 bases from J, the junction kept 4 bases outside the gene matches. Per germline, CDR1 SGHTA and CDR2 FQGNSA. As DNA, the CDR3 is TGTGCCAGCAGCTTAGCTCCTAGCGGGGGGGCGGATACGCAGTATTTT. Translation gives CASSLAPSGGADTQYF.

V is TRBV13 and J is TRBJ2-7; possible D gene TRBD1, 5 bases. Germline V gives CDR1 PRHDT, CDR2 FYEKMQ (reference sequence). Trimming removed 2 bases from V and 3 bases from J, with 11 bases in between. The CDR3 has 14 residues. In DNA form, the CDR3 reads TGTGCCAGCAGCTTAACCGGACACCGCTACGAGCAGTACTTC. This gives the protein CASSLTGHRYEQYF.

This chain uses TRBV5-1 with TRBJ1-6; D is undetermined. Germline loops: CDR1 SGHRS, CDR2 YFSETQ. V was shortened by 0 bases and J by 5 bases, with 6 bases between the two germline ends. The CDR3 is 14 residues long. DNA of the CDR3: TGCGCCAGCAGCTTGGTCTCGGATAATTCACCCCTCCACTTT. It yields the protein CASSLVSDNSPLHF.

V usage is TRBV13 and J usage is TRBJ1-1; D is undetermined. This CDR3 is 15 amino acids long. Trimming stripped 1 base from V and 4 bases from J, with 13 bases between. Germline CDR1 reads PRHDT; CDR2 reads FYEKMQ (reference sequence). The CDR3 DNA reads TGTGCCAGCAGCTTAGACGGGGTTCGGGGCACTGAAGCTTTCTTT. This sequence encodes CASSLDGVRGTEAFF.

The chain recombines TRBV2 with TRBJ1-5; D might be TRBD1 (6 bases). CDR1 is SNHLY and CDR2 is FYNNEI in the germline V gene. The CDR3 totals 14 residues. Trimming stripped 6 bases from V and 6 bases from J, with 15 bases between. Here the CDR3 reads CASSAGTPLQPQHF. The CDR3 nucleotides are TGTGCCAGCAGCGCCGGGACACCGCTTCAGCCCCAGCATTTT.

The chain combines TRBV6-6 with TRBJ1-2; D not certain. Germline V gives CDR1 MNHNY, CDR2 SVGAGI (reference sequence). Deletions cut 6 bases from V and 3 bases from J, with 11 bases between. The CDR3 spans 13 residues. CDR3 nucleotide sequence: TGTGCCAGCAGGCTTACAGATGACTATGGCTACACCTTC. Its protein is CASRLTDDYGYTF.

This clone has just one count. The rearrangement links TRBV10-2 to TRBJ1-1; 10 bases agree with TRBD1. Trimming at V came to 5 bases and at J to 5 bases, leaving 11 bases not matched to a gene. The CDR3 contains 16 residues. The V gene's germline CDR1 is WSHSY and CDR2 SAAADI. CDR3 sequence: CASSTSGTGAWTEAFF. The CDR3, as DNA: TGCGCCAGCAGTACCTCCGGGACAGGGGCTTGGACTGAAGCTTTCTTT.